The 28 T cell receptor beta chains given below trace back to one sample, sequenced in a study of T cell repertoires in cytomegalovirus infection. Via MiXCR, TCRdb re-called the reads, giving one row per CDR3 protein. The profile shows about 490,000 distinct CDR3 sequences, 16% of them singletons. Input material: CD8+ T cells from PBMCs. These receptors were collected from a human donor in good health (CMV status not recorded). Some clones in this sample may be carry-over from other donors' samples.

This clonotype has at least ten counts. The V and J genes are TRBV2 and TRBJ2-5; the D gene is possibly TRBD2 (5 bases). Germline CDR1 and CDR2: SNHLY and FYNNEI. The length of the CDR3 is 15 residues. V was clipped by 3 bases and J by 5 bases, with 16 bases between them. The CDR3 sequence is CASSEGPSSGETQYF. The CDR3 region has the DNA TGTGCCAGCAGTGAGGGTCCCTCCTCGGGGGAGACCCAGTACTTC.

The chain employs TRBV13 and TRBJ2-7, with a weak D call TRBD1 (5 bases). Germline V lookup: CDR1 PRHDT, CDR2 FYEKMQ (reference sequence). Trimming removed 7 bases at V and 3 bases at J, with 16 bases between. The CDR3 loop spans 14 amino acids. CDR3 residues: CASTSMTDHYEQYF. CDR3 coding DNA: TGTGCCAGCACCTCTATGACAGACCACTACGAGCAGTACTTC.

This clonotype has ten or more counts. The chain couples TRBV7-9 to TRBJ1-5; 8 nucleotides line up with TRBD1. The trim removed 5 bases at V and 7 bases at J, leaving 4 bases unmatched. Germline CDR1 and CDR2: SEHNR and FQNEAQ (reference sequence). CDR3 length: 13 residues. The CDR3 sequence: CASSDDRGQPQHF. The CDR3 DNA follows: TGTGCCAGCAGCGACGACAGGGGCCAGCCCCAGCATTTT.

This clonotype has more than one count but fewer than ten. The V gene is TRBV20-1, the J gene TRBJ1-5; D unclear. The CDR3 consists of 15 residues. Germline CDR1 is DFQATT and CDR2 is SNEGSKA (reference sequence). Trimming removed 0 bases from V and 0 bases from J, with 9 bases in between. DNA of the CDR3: TGCAGTGCTAGAGATAGACCAGCTAGCAATCAGCCCCAGCATTTT. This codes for CSARDRPASNQPQHF.

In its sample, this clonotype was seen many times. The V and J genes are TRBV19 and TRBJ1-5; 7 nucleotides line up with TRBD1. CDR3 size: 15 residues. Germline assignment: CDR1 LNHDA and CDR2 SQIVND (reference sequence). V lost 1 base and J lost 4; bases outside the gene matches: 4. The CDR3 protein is CASSIARDRNQPQHF. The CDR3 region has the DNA TGTGCCAGTAGTATAGCTCGGGACAGAAATCAGCCCCAGCATTTT.

This CDR3 reads CSVESGPPGRRNYGYTF. CDR3 in DNA: TGCAGCGTTGAGTCCGGACCCCCAGGCAGACGGAACTATGGCTACACCTTC. The rearrangement uses TRBV29-1 and TRBJ1-2, with no clear D. The CDR3 runs 17 residues. The V end was cut by 3 bases, the J end by 2 bases, with 22 bases between. Germline V lookup: CDR1 SQVTM, CDR2 ANQGSEA.

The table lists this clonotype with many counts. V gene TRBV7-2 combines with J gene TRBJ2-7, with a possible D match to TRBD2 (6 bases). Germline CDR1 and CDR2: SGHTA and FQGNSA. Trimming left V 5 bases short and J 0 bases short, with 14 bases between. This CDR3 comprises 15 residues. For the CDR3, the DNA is TGTGCCAGCAGCCCCCGGCTGGAGGGCTCCTACGAGCAGTACTTC. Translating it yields CASSPRLEGSYEQYF.

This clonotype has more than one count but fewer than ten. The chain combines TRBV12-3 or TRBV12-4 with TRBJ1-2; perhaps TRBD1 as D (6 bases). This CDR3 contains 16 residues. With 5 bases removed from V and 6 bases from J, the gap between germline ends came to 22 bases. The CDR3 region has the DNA TGTGCCAGCAGTCCCGACGGCGGGGGGCGGATTAATGGCTACACCTTC. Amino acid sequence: CASSPDGGGRINGYTF.

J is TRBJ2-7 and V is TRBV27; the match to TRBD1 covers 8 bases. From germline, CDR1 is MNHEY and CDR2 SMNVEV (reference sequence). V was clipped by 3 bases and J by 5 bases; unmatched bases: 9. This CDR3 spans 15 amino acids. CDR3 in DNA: TGTGCCAGCAGTTTCCAGACAGGGGTTCTCCACGAGCAGTACTTC. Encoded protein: CASSFQTGVLHEQYF.

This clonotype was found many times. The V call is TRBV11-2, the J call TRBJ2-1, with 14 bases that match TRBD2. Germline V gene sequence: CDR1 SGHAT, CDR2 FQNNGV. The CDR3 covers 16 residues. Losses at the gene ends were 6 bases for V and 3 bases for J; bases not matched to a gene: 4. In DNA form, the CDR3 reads TGTGCCAGCAGTCGGACTAGCGGGGGGATCTACAATGAGCAGTTCTTC. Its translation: CASSRTSGGIYNEQFF.

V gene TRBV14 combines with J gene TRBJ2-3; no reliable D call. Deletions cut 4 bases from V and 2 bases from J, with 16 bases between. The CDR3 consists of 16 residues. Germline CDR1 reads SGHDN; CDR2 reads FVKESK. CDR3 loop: CASSPGPNRVTDTQYF. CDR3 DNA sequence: TGTGCCAGCAGCCCCGGGCCAAATAGGGTCACAGATACGCAGTATTTT.

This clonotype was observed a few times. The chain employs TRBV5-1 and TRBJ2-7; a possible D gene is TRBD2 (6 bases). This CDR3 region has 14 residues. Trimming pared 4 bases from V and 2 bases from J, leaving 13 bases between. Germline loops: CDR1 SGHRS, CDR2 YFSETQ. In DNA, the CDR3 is TGCGCCAGCAGCCCGGGAGACCCTACCTACGAGCAGTACTTC. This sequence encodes CASSPGDPTYEQYF.

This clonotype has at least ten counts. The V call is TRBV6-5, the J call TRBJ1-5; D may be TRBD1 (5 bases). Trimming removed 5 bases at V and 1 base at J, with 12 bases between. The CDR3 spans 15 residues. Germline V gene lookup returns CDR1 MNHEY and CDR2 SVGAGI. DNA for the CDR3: TGTGCCAGCAGTCGGGACGGAGGAAGCAATCAGCCCCAGCATTTT. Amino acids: CASSRDGGSNQPQHF.

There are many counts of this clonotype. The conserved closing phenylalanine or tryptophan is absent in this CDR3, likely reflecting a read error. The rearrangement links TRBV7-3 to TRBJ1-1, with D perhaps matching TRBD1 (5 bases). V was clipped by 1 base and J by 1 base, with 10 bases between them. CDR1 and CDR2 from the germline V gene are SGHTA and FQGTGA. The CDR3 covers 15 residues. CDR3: CASSLIRGANTEAFL. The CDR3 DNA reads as TGTGCCAGCAGCTTAATAAGAGGGGCGAACACTGAAGCTTTCCTT.

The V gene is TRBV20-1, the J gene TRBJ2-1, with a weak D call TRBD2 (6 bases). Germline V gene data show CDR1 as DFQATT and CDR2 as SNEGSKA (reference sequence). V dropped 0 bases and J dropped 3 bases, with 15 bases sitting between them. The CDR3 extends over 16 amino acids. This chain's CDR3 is CSARDLGTAVYNEQFF. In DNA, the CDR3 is TGCAGTGCTAGAGATCTCGGGACTGCTGTCTACAATGAGCAGTTCTTC.

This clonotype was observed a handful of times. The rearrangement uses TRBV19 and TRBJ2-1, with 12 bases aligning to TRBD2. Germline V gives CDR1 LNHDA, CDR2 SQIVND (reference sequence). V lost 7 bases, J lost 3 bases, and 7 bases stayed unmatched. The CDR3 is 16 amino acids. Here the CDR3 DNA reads TGTGCCAGTACTTCGCCGGGACTAGCGGGCTACAATGAGCAGTTCTTC. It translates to CASTSPGLAGYNEQFF.

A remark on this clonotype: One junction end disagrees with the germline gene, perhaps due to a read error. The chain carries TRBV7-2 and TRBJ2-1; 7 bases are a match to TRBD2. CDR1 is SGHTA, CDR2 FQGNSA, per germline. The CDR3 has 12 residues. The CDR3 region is CTTHSGTNEQSF. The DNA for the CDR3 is TGTACCACCCACAGCGGGACTAATGAGCAGTCCTTC.

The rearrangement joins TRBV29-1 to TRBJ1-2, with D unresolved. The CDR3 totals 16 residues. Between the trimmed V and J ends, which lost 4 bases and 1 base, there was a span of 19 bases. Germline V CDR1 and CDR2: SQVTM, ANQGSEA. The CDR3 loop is CSVGTSRLGDNYGYTF. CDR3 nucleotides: TGCAGCGTTGGGACCTCCCGCCTGGGCGATAACTATGGCTACACCTTC.

CDR3 sequence (DNA): TGTGCCAGCGCTAGCGGAGGGTACGAGCAGTACTTC. Encoded protein: CASASGGYEQYF. V usage is TRBV27 and J usage is TRBJ2-7; 7 nucleotides agree with TRBD2. Germline assignment: CDR1 MNHEY and CDR2 SMNVEV (reference sequence). V trimming: 8 bases; J trimming: 4 bases; junction bases outside the gene matches: 5. This CDR3 comprises 12 residues.

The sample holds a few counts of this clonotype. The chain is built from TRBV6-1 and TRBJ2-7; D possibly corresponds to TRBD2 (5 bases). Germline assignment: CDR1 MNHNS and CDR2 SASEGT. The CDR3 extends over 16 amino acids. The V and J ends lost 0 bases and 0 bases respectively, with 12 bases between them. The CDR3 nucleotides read TGTGCCAGCAGTGAAGCGCTTGCAGGACTCTCCTACGAGCAGTACTTC. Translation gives CASSEALAGLSYEQYF.

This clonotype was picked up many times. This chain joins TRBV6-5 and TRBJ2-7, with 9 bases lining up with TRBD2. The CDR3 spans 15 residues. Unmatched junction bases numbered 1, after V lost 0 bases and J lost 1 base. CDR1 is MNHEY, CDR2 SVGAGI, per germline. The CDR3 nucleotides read TGTGCCAGCAGTTACTCGGGACTAGCATCCTACGAGCAGTACTTC. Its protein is CASSYSGLASYEQYF.

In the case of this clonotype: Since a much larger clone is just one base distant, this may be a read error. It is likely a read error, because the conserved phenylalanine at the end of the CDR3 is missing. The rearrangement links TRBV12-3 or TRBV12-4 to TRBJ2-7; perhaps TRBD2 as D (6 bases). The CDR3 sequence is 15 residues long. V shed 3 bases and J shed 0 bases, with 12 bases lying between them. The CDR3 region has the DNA TGTGCCAGCAGTTTCGGGGGTATCAGCTCCTACGAGCAGTACTAC. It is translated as CASSFGGISSYEQYY.

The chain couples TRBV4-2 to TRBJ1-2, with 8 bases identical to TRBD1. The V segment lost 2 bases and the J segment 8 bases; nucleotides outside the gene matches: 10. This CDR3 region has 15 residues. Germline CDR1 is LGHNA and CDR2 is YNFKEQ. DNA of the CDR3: TGTGCCAGCAGCCAAACTGGACAGGGTAATAGAGGCTACACCTTC. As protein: CASSQTGQGNRGYTF.

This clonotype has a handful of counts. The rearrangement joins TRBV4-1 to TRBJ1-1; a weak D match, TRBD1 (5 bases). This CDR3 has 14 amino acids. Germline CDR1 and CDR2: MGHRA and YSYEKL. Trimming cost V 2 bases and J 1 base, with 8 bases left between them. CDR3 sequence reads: CASSQQGPNTEAFF. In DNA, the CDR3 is TGCGCCAGCAGCCAACAGGGACCGAACACTGAAGCTTTCTTT.

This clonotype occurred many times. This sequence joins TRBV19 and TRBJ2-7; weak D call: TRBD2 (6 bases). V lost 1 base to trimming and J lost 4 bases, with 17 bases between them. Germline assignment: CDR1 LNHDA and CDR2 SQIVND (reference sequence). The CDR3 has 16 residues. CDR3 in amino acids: CASSIVTSRRLYEQYF. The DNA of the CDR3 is TGTGCCAGTAGTATAGTTACTAGCCGTCGACTATACGAGCAGTACTTC.

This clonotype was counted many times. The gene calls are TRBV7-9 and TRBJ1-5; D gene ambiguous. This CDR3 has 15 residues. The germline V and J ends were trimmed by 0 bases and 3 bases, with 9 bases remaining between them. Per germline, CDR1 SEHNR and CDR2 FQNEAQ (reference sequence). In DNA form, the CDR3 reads TGTGCCAGCAGCTTAGCTGGGGATTACAATCAGCCCCAGCATTTT. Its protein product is CASSLAGDYNQPQHF.

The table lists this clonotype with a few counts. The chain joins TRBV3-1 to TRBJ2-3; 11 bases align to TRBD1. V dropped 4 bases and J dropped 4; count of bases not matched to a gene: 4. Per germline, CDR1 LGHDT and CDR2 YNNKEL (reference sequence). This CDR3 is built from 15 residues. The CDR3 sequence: CASSPGTGGPDTQYF. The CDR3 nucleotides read TGTGCCAGCAGCCCCGGGACAGGGGGTCCAGATACGCAGTATTTT.

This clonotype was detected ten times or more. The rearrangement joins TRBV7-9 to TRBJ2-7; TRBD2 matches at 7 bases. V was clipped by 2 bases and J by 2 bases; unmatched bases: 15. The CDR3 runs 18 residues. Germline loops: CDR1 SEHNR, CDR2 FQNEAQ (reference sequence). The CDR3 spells CASSLTRGGSGLPYEQYF. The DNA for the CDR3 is TGTGCCAGCAGCTTAACCCGCGGGGGAAGCGGGCTTCCCTACGAGCAGTACTTC.